This is a list of T cell receptor beta chains from one sample in a study of blood T cells in healthy people across ages. One entry per CDR3 protein, called by TCRdb with MiXCR from the 5' RACE reads. The data show some 1.8 million distinct CDR3 sequences, with around 42% seen just once and roughly 23% held by the top ten. The material sequenced was blood. The receptor source for this set is a human donor in good health. The CDR3 runs from the conserved cysteine through the conserved F or W. Fields, in order: J gene, clone size, D gene, V gene, CDR3 protein, CDR3 DNA. A D gene is named only where the DNA matches it firmly. For some rows the clone size is stated as once, few or many, or as a class when expanded; others skip it.

TRBJ2-1	NA	TRBD1	TRBV12-3/TRBV12-4	CASSLAHRGGWNAHPNNEQFF	TGTGCCAGCAGTTTAGCGCATAGAGGGGGCTGGAATGCCCATCCTAACAATGAGCAGTTCTTC
TRBJ2-7	NA	TRBD1	TRBV4-3	CASSHALSRDRSYEQYF	TGCGCCAGCAGCCACGCTCTGAGTCGGGACAGGAGCTACGAGCAGTACTTC
TRBJ2-7	few	TRBD2	TRBV6-6	CASNSPGLAGTYEQYF	TGTGCCAGCAATTCCCCGGGACTAGCGGGGACCTACGAGCAGTACTTC
TRBJ2-1	few	TRBD2	TRBV7-9	CASSFNHVLARRRNEQFF	TGTGCCAGCAGCTTTAACCACGTACTAGCGCGAAGGAGAAATGAGCAGTTCTTC
TRBJ2-4	NA	TRBD1	TRBV12-3/TRBV12-4	CASSLAGRGIAKNIQYF	TGTGCCAGCAGTTTAGCGGGCAGGGGGATCGCCAAAAACATTCAGTACTTC
TRBJ1-5	NA	NA	TRBV4-2	CASSQDFRDQPQHF	TGTGCCAGCAGCCAAGATTTCCGGGATCAGCCCCAGCATTTT
TRBJ2-5	NA	NA	TRBV14	CASSQARPKGETQYF	TGTGCCAGCAGCCAAGCTAGACCCAAAGGGGAGACCCAGTACTTC
TRBJ1-2	NA	NA	TRBV7-9	CASSPRGSIGYGYTF	TGTGCCAGCAGCCCAAGGGGGTCTATAGGCTATGGCTACACCTTC
TRBJ1-5	few	NA	TRBV7-2	CASSSRGGAANQPQHF	TGTGCCAGCAGCTCGAGGGGGGGCGCGGCAAATCAGCCCCAGCATTTT
TRBJ1-2	few	NA	TRBV7-2	CASSIQTLYGYTF	TGTGCCAGCAGCATACAGACCCTCTATGGCTACACCTTC
TRBJ2-1	many	NA	TRBV7-2	CASSLEMVGEQFF	TGTGCCAGCAGCTTAGAAATGGTAGGTGAGCAGTTCTTC
TRBJ2-3	NA	NA	TRBV7-9	CASSTRKGLSTDTQYF	TGTGCCAGCAGCACTCGAAAGGGCCTTAGCACAGATACGCAGTATTTT
TRBJ2-3	NA	NA	TRBV5-1	CASSFGGLPTDTQYF	TGCGCCAGCAGCTTCGGAGGTCTCCCCACAGATACGCAGTATTTT
TRBJ1-2	NA	NA	TRBV7-3	CASSTTPPAPEGYTF	TGTGCCAGCAGCACAACACCGCCGGCCCCTGAAGGCTACACCTTC
TRBJ1-6	once	NA	TRBV20-1	CSAIRTFNSPLHF	TGCAGTGCTATCCGGACCTTTAATTCACCCCTCCACTTT
TRBJ1-2	NA	TRBD1	TRBV20-1	CSAGGDRGTGYTF	TGCAGTGCCGGAGGAGACAGGGGGACTGGCTACACCTTC
TRBJ1-1	NA	NA	TRBV29-1	CSVAGRGPIFAEAFF	TGCAGCGTAGCCGGCAGGGGCCCTATTTTCGCTGAAGCTTTCTTT
TRBJ1-2	few	NA	TRBV12-3/TRBV12-4	CASSLGYEPNYGYTF	TGTGCCAGCAGTTTAGGGTATGAGCCTAACTATGGCTACACCTTC
TRBJ1-6	few	TRBD1	TRBV12-3/TRBV12-4	CASSSQGAPGPPLHF	TGTGCCAGCAGTTCACAGGGGGCGCCGGGTCCACCCCTCCACTTT
TRBJ1-1	NA	TRBD1	TRBV7-9	CASSLLLATGEGAFF	TGTGCCAGCAGCTTACTACTGGCAACAGGGGAAGGAGCTTTCTTT
TRBJ1-2	once	TRBD1	TRBV7-2	CASSLYAGGYGCTF	TGTGCCAGCAGCTTATATGCAGGGGGCTATGGCTGCACCTTC
TRBJ2-6	few	TRBD1	TRBV5-1	CASSQDRGGNVLTF	TGCGCCAGCAGCCAGGACAGGGGAGGCAACGTCCTGACTTTC
TRBJ2-1	NA	NA	TRBV20-1	CSAKGGAYYYNEQFF	TGCAGTGCTAAGGGGGGGGCCTATTACTACAATGAGCAGTTCTTC
TRBJ1-2	NA	NA	TRBV7-9	CASSLEAGSDGYTF	TGTGCCAGCAGCCTAGAGGCAGGGAGTGACGGCTACACCTTC
TRBJ2-3	NA	NA	TRBV15	CATSSNTDTRYF	TGTGCCACCAGCAGTAACACAGATACGCGGTATTTT
TRBJ2-2	few	NA	TRBV12-3/TRBV12-4	CASSPLTTGELFF	TGTGCCAGCAGCCCACTAACCACCGGGGAGCTGTTTTTT
TRBJ1-6	NA	NA	TRBV6-6	CASKRGDDNSPLHF	TGTGCCAGCAAACGGGGGGACGATAATTCACCCCTCCACTTT
TRBJ2-4	NA	TRBD1	TRBV3-1	CASSQERTGAKNIQYF	TGTGCCAGCAGCCAGGAAAGGACAGGGGCTAAAAACATTCAGTACTTC
TRBJ2-7	few	TRBD2	TRBV5-1	CASSRASGGAYEQYF	TGCGCCAGCAGCCGAGCTAGCGGGGGGGCTTACGAGCAGTACTTC
TRBJ2-1	NA	NA	TRBV12-3/TRBV12-4	CASSLAQTLWQFF	TGTGCCAGCAGTTTAGCGCAGACCCTGTGGCAGTTCTTC
TRBJ2-1	few	TRBD2	TRBV20-1	CSARPLAGGRNEQFF	TGCAGTGCGCGACCACTAGCGGGGGGGCGCAATGAGCAGTTCTTC
TRBJ1-1	NA	NA	TRBV20-1	CSAPRPPGDTEAFF	TGCAGTGCTCCCCGCCCCCCGGGGGACACTGAAGCTTTCTTT
TRBJ1-5	NA	NA	TRBV20-1	CSAPTGPSNQPQHF	TGCAGTGCTCCGACAGGTCCTTCAAATCAGCCCCAGCATTTT
TRBJ2-1	NA	NA	TRBV20-1	CSISAGRAYEQFF	TGCAGTATCTCAGCGGGCCGAGCGTATGAGCAGTTCTTC
TRBJ1-6	few	NA	TRBV10-3	CAISTEVQNSPLHF	TGTGCCATCAGTACGGAGGTTCAGAATTCACCCCTCCACTTT
TRBJ2-3	NA	TRBD2	TRBV5-1	CPSSMTSGTDTQYF	TGCCCCAGCAGCATGACTAGCGGCACAGATACGCAGTATTTT
TRBJ2-1	NA	NA	TRBV9	CASSVALTGNYNEQFF	TGTGCCAGCAGCGTAGCCCTGACCGGGAACTACAATGAGCAGTTCTTC
TRBJ1-2	NA	TRBD1	TRBV12-3/TRBV12-4	CASSLIPDRWLSGYTF	TGTGCCAGCAGTTTAATCCCGGACAGGTGGTTGAGTGGCTACACCTTC
TRBJ2-3	NA	TRBD2	TRBV20-1	CSASASGGPHTDTQYF	TGCAGTGCTAGTGCTAGCGGGGGCCCTCACACAGATACGCAGTATTTT
TRBJ2-7	NA	TRBD1	TRBV2	CAGSEAGTGGSYEQYF	TGTGCCGGCAGTGAAGCGGGGACAGGGGGCTCCTACGAGCAGTACTTC
TRBJ2-5	NA	TRBD2	TRBV20-1	CSARAGGEKGETQYF	TGCAGTGCTAGAGCGGGAGGGGAGAAGGGAGAGACCCAGTACTTC
TRBJ2-5	NA	NA	TRBV5-1	CASSSSGSVETQYF	TGCGCCAGCAGCAGCTCGGGTAGCGTGGAGACCCAGTACTTC
TRBJ1-2	NA	TRBD1	TRBV24-1	CATSDRAGTERAGTYGYTF	TGTGCCACCAGTGACCGCGCCGGGACAGAACGTGCAGGGACCTATGGCTACACCTTC
TRBJ2-7	NA	TRBD1	TRBV5-6	CASSVGTGDRNEQYF	TGTGCCAGCAGCGTGGGGACAGGGGATAGGAACGAGCAGTACTTC
TRBJ1-2	NA	NA	TRBV21-1	CASSNDRAEHDYGYTF	TGTGCCAGCAGCAATGACAGGGCCGAACACGACTATGGCTACACCTTC
TRBJ2-1	NA	TRBD2	TRBV7-2	CASSLAELAGGVDEQFF	TGTGCCAGCAGCTTAGCTGAACTAGCGGGGGGGGTCGATGAGCAGTTCTTC
TRBJ1-2	NA	NA	TRBV6-1	CASSKASGLGLIHYGYTF	TGTGCCAGCAGCAAGGCCTCGGGACTTGGTTTGATCCACTATGGCTACACCTTC
TRBJ2-4	NA	NA	TRBV12-3/TRBV12-4	CAREVRQYF	TGTGCCAGAGAAGTCAGGCAGTACTTC
TRBJ2-7	NA	NA	TRBV4-2	CASSQSSRGDEQYF	TGTGCCAGCAGCCAATCCTCCAGGGGGGATGAGCAGTACTTC
TRBJ1-1	NA	TRBD1	TRBV7-9	CASSSGQGIPLNTEAFF	TGTGCCAGCAGCTCCGGACAGGGAATCCCCCTGAACACTGAAGCTTTCTTT
TRBJ1-5	NA	NA	TRBV20-1	CSGWTVNQPQHF	TGCAGTGGGTGGACAGTCAATCAGCCCCAGCATTTT
TRBJ2-7	NA	TRBD2	TRBV7-9	CASSSTSGPTPSYEQYF	TGTGCCAGCAGCTCGACTAGCGGGCCTACCCCGAGCTACGAGCAGTACTTC
TRBJ2-5	NA	NA	TRBV12-5	CASGFGKADFQETQYF	TGTGCTAGTGGTTTTGGAAAGGCAGACTTCCAAGAGACCCAGTACTTC
TRBJ2-4	few	NA	TRBV5-5	CASSFEVAKNIQYF	TGTGCCAGCAGCTTCGAAGTAGCCAAAAACATTCAGTACTTC
TRBJ2-1	few	TRBD2	TRBV6-4	CATRLAGGQNEQFF	TGTGCCACCCGACTAGCGGGGGGGCAGAATGAGCAGTTCTTC
TRBJ1-2	NA	NA	TRBV14	CASSQGYTYGYTF	TGTGCCAGCAGCCAAGGGTACACCTATGGCTACACCTTC
TRBJ1-5	few	NA	TRBV28	CASSTRTETNQPQHF	TGTGCCAGCAGTACCCGTACAGAAACCAATCAGCCCCAGCATTTT